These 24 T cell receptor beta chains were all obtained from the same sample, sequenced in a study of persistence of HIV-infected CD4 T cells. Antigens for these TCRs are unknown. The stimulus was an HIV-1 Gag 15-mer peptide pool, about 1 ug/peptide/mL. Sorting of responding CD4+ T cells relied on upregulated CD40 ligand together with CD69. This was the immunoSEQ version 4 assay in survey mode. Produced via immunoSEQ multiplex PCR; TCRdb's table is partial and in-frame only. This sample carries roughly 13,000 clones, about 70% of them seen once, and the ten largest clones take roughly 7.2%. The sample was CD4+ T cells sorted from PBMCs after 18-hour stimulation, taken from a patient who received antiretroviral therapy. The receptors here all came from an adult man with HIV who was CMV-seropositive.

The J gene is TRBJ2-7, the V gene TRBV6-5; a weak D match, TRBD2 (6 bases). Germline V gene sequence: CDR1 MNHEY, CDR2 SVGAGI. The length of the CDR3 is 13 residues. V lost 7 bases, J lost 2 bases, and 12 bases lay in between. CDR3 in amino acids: CASNGGGAYEQYF. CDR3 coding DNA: TGTGCCAGCAACGGGGGTGGCGCCTACGAGCAGTACTTC.

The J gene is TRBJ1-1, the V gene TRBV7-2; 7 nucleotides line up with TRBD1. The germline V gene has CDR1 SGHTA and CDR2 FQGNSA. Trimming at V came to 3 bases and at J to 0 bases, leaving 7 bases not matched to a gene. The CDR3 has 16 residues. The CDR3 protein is CASSLNRGKVNTEAFF. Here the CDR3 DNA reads TGTGCCAGCAGCTTGAACAGGGGTAAGGTGAACACTGAAGCTTTCTTT. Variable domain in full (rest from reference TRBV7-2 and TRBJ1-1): GAGVSQSPSNKVTEKGKDVELRCDPISGHTALYWYRQSLGQGLEFLIYFQGNSAPDKSGLPSDRFSAERTGGSVSTLTIQRTQQEDSAVYLCASSLNRGKVNTEAFFGQGTRLTVV.

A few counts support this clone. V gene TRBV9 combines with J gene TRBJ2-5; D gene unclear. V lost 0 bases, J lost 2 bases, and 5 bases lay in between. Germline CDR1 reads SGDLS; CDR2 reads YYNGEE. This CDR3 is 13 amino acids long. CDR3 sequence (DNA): TGTGCCAGCAGCGTAGGCTTACAAGAGACCCAGTACTTC. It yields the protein CASSVGLQETQYF. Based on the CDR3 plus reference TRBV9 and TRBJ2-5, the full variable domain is DSGVTQTPKHLITATGQRVTLRCSPRSGDLSVYWYQQSLDQGLQFLIQYYNGEERAKGNILERFSAQQFPDLHSELNLSSLELGDSALYFCASSVGLQETQYFGPGTRLLVL.

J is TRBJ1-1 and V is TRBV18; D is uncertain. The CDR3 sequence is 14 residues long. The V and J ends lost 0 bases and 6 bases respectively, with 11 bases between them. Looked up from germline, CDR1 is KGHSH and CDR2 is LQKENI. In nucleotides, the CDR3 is TGTGCCAGCTCACCACCGGTACAGCCCCCTGAAGCTTTCTTT. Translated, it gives CASSPPVQPPEAFF.

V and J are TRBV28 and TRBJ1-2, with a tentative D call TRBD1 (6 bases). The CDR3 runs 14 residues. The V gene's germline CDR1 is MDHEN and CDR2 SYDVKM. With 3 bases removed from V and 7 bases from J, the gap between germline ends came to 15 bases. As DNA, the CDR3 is TGTGCCAGCAGTTTCCAGGGGAGAGAGGGTGGCTACACCTTC. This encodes CASSFQGREGGYTF.

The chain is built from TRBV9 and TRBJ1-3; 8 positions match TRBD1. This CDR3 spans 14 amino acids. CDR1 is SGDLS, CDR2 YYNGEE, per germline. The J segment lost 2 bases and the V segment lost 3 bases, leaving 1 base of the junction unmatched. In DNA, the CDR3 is TGTGCCAGCAGCGCGGACAGGGCTGGAAACACCATATATTTT. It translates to CASSADRAGNTIYF.

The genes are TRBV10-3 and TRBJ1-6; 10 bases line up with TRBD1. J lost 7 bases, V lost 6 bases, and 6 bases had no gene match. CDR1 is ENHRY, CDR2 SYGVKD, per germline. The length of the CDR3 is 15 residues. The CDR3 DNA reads TGTGCCATCAGGGGGACAGGGGATTCGAATTCACCCCTCCACTTT. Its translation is CAIRGTGDSNSPLHF.

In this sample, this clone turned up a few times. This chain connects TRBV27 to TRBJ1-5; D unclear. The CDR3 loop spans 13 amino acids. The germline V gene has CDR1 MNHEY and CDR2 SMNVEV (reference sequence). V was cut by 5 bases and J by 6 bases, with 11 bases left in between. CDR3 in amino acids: CASSLVVGQPQHF. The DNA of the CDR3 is TGTGCCAGCAGTCTTGTTGTTGGTCAGCCCCAGCATTTT.

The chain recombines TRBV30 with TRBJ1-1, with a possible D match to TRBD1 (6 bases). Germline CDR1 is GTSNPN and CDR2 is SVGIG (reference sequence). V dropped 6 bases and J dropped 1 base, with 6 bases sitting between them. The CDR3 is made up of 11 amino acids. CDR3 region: CACRGNTEAFF. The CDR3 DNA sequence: TGTGCCTGCAGGGGGAACACTGAAGCTTTCTTT.

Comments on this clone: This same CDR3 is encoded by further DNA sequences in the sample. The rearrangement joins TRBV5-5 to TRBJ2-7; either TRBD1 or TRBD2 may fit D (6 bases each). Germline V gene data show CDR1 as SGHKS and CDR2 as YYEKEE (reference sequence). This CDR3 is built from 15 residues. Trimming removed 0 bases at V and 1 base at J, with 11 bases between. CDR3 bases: TGTGCCAGCAGCTTGGAGGAGGGGGGATCCTACGAGCAGTACTTC. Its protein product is CASSLEEGGSYEQYF.

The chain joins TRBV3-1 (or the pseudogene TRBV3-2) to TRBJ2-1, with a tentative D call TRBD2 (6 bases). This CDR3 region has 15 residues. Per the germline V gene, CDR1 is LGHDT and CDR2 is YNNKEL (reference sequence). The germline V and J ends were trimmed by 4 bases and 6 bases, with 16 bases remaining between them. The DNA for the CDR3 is TGTGCCAGCAGCCCTAGGGGCGGGAAGTTCAATGAGCAGTTCTTC. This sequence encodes CASSPRGGKFNEQFF.

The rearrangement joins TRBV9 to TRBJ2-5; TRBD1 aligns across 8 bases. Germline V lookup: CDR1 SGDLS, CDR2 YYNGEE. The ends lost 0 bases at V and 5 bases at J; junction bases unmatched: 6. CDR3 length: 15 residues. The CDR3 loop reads CASSVAQGARETQYF. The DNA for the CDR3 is TGTGCCAGCAGCGTAGCCCAGGGGGCGAGGGAGACCCAGTACTTC.

CDR3 sequence reads: CASSLGGQANQPQHF. CDR3 bases: TGTGCCAGCAGCTTAGGGGGACAGGCCAATCAGCCCCAGCATTTT. V gene TRBV5-5 combines with J gene TRBJ1-5, with TRBD1 matching over 8 bases. The CDR3 runs 15 residues. V lost 2 bases, J lost 3 bases, and 4 bases stayed unmatched. The germline CDR1 and CDR2 sequences are SGHKS and YYEKEE (reference sequence).

Here the CDR3 DNA reads TGCAGTGCGCCGACTGGAAATAGGCAGTACTTC. Translating it yields CSAPTGNRQYF. The V call is TRBV20-1, the J call TRBJ2-7; D uncertain. Trimming left V 6 bases short and J 9 bases short, with 15 bases between. CDR3 size: 11 residues. CDR1 is DFQATT, CDR2 SNEGSKA, per germline (reference sequence).

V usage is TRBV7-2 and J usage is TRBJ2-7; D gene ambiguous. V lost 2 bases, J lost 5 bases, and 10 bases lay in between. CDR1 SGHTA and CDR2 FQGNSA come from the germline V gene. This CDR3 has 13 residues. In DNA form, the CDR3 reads TGTGCCAGCAGCTTATTGTTAGCCCACGAGCAGTACTTC. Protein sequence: CASSLLLAHEQYF.

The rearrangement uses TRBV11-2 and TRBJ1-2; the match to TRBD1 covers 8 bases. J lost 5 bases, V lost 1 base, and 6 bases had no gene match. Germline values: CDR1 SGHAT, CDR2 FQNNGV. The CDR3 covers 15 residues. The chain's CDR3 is CASSLGTGYTYGYTF. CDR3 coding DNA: TGTGCCAGCAGCTTAGGGACAGGGTACACTTATGGCTACACCTTC.

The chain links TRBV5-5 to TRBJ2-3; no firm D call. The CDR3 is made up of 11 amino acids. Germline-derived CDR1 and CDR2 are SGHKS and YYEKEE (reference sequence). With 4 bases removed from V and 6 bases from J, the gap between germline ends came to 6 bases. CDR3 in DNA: TGTGCCAGCAGCCTCTACGATACGCAGTATTTT. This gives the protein CASSLYDTQYF.

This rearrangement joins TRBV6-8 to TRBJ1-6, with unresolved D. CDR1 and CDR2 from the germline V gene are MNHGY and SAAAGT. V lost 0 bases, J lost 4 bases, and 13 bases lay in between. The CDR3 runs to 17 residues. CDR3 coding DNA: TGTGCCAGCAGTTACTCTGATTTGACGGTATATAATTCACCCCTCCACTTT. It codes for CASSYSDLTVYNSPLHF.

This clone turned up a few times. The CDR3 sequence: CASRSDPNTEAFF. The CDR3 DNA sequence: TGTGCCAGCAGATCGGACCCGAACACTGAAGCTTTCTTT. The chain uses TRBV5-6 and TRBJ1-1; no clear D gene. The CDR3 is 13 amino acids. The V end was cut by 5 bases, the J end by 1 base, with 9 bases between. Germline CDR1 is SGHDT and CDR2 is YYEEEE.

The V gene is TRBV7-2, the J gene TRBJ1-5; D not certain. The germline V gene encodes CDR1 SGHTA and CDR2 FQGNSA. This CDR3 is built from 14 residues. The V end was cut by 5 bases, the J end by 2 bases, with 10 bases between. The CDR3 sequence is CASSLSGGNQPQHF. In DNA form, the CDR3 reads TGTGCCAGCAGCCTGTCGGGTGGCAATCAGCCCCAGCATTTT.

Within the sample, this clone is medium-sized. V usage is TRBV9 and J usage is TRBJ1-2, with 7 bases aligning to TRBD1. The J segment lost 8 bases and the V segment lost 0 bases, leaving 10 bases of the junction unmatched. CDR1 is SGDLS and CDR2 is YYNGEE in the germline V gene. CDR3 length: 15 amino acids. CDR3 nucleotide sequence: TGTGCCAGCAGCGTAGAAGGGGGCGCGAGCGTGGGCTACACCTTC. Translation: CASSVEGGASVGYTF.

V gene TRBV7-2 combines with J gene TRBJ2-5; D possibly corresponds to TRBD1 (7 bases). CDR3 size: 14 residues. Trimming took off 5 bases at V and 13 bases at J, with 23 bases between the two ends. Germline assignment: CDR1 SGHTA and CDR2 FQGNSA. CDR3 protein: CASSLDRVGGRTYF. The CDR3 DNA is TGTGCCAGCAGCCTCGACAGGGTCGGGGGCCGTACGTACTTC.

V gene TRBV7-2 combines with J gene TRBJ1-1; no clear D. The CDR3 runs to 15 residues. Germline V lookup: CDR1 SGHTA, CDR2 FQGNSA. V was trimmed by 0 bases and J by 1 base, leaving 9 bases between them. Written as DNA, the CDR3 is TGTGCCAGCAGCTTAGCAGGCCGGAGGAACACTGAAGCTTTCTTT. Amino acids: CASSLAGRRNTEAFF.

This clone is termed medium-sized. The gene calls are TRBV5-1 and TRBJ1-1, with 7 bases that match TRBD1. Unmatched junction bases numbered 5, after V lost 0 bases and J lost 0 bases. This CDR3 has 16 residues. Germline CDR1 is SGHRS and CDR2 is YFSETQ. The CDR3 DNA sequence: TGCGCCAGCAGCTTGGGAGGGGACAGAATGAACACTGAAGCTTTCTTT. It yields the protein CASSLGGDRMNTEAFF.